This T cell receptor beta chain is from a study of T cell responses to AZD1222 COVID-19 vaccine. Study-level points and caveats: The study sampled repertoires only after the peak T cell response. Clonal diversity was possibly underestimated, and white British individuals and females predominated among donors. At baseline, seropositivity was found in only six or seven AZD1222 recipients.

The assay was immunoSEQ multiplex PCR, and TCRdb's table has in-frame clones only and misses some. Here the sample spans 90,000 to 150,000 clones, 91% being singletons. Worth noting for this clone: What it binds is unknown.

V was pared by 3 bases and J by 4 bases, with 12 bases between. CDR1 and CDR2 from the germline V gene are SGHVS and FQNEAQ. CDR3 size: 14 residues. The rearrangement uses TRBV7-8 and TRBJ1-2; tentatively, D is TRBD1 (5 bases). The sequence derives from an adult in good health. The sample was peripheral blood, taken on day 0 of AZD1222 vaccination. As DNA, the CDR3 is TGTGCCAGCAGCTTCGGAGGACAAACCTATGGCTACACCTTC. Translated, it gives CASSFGGQTYGYTF.